This TCR beta chain was captured in a study of T cells in localized non-small cell lung cancer. The table came from immunoSEQ multiplex PCR; TCRdb's copy has only in-frame clones and leaves some out. Counted here are more than 35,000 clones, around nine tenths occurring once; the ten biggest clones make up approximately 7%. The germline V gene encodes CDR1 LGHNA and CDR2 YNFKEQ. The CDR3 is 16 amino acids. The ends lost 4 bases at V and 2 bases at J; junction bases unmatched: 7. Here the sequenced sample was peripheral blood, taken before any cancer treatment. The chain employs TRBV4-2 and TRBJ2-3; TRBD2 agrees at 9 bases. The source of this sequence is a female donor aged 60 or older with stage I lung adenocarcinoma. This CDR3 is CASSPAGGAPTDTQYF. DNA for the CDR3: TGTGCCAGCAGCCCTGCGGGGGGGGCCCCCACAGATACGCAGTATTTT.